This entry lists 6 T cell receptor beta chains sequenced from one sample in a study of blood T cell repertoires in COVID-19. Sequencing was performed with immunoSEQ multiplex PCR; in TCRdb, only in-frame clones are kept and a portion is missing. The sample lists around 300,000 clones, 88% seen once, with approximately 2% in the top ten. The sequencing input was PBMCs or T cells enriched from blood (not recorded which). The receptors were gathered from a woman in her fifties or sixties in a cohort exposed to, infected with or recovered from COVID-19 (not recorded which).

V gene TRBV19 combines with J gene TRBJ2-7; 12 nucleotides agree with TRBD1. The ends lost 1 base at V and 5 bases at J; junction bases unmatched: 3. Per germline, CDR1 LNHDA and CDR2 SQIVND (reference sequence). This CDR3 has 15 amino acids. CDR3 residues: CASSIAGTGGHEQYF. DNA of the CDR3: TGTGCCAGTAGTATAGCTGGGACAGGGGGCCACGAGCAGTACTTC.

This chain links TRBV5-1 with TRBJ1-3; D gene unclear. The germline gives CDR1 SGHRS, CDR2 YFSETQ. Trimming pared 10 bases from V and 2 bases from J, leaving 16 bases between. The CDR3 is made up of 14 amino acids. The CDR3 DNA is TGCGCCTCCCGACTCCTAGGCACTGGAAACACCATATATTTT. It encodes CASRLLGTGNTIYF.

The gene calls are TRBV3-1 (or the pseudogene TRBV3-2) and TRBJ2-7, with D maybe TRBD1 (7 bases). Per germline, CDR1 LGHDT and CDR2 YNNKEL (reference sequence). The CDR3 spans 15 residues. Trimming took 0 bases from V and 4 from J, leaving 13 bases between them. The CDR3: CASSQDWRGRYEQYF. The CDR3, as DNA: TGTGCCAGCAGCCAAGATTGGAGGGGGCGGTACGAGCAGTACTTC.

V is TRBV7-8 and J is TRBJ2-6; maybe TRBD1 (5 bases). Germline values: CDR1 SGHVS, CDR2 FQNEAQ. This CDR3 is built from 17 residues. V was trimmed by 5 bases and J by 1 base, leaving 15 bases between them. This CDR3 reads CASSLLRQGSGANVLTF. As DNA, the CDR3 is TGTGCCAGCAGCCTGTTACGTCAGGGTTCTGGGGCCAACGTCCTGACTTTC. Supplemented by reference TRBV7-8 and TRBJ2-6, the full variable domain reads GAGVSQSPRYKVAKRGQDVALRCDPISGHVSLFWYQQALGQGPEFLTYFQNEAQLDKSGLPSDRFFAERPEGSVSTLKIQRTQQEDSAVYLCASSLLRQGSGANVLTFGAGSRLTVL.

The chain recombines TRBV4-1 with TRBJ1-6; D uncertain. The CDR3 sequence is 18 residues long. Germline CDR1 MGHRA, CDR2 YSYEKL. Trimming stripped 5 bases from V and 0 bases from J, with 17 bases between. In nucleotides, the CDR3 is TGCGCCAGCAGCTGGCGCGGAGGAGATCTCTCCTATAATTCACCCCTCCACTTT. Protein sequence: CASSWRGGDLSYNSPLHF.

The chain combines TRBV6-5 with TRBJ1-4; D might be TRBD1 (5 bases). The germline gives CDR1 MNHEY, CDR2 SVGAGI. Trimming left V 0 bases short and J 7 bases short, with 12 bases between. The CDR3 length is 15 residues. The DNA of the CDR3 is TGTGCCAGCAGTTACTCGATCGGTAGGGGTGAAAAACTGTTTTTT. It translates to CASSYSIGRGEKLFF.